This T cell receptor beta chain emerged from a study of blood T cell repertoires in COVID-19. Study information: COVID-19 samples collected from the United States, Italy and Spain covered acute and convalescent phases.

Assignments of participants to cohorts depended upon their own reported clinical history. TCRdb's copy holds only in-frame clones and misses some; the assay was immunoSEQ multiplex PCR. Of 250,000 to 300,000 clones listed, about nine tenths are singletons. This CDR3 is 17 amino acids long. The J segment lost 4 bases and the V segment lost 3 bases, leaving 9 bases of the junction unmatched. Germline-derived CDR1 and CDR2 are LGHDT and YNNKEL (reference sequence). The chain recombines TRBV3-1 (or the pseudogene TRBV3-2) with TRBJ2-7, with 13 bases matching TRBD2. The sequenced sample was PBMCs or T cells enriched from blood (not recorded which). This receptor was taken from a woman aged 60 to 75 who had recovered from COVID-19. The CDR3 here is CASSHHQTSGGLYEQYF. The CDR3 DNA is TGTGCCAGCAGCCATCACCAGACTAGCGGGGGGCTATACGAGCAGTACTTC.